This TCR beta chain was obtained from a study of T cells after yellow fever vaccination. For TCR, cDNA came from 5'RACE template switching, which added a universal primer site and UMIs. TCRdb processed the 5' RACE reads anew with MiXCR; each CDR3 protein has one entry. The repertoire holds some 120,000 distinct CDR3 sequences, with 7.4% as singletons. This CDR3 is 14 amino acids long. With 4 bases removed from V and 4 bases from J, the gap between germline ends came to 17 bases. Germline assignment: CDR1 DFQATT and CDR2 SNEGSKA (reference sequence). In this sample, this clonotype turned up many times.

The input for sequencing was CD4+ T cells sorted from PBMCs, taken 10 days after the first yellow fever vaccination. The chain employs TRBV20-1 and TRBJ2-7; the D is unclear. This TCR came from a man aged 18-30 years who received the YFV17D yellow fever vaccine. CDR3 in amino acids: CSAKPSGDPYEQYV. The DNA of the CDR3 is TGCAGTGCTAAGCCCTCAGGCGATCCTTACGAGCAGTACGTC.